This TCR beta chain comes out of a study of T cell repertoires in cytomegalovirus infection (dated by TCRdb to the late 2010s). For context, the study as a whole: Donor HLA type was relevant to the analysis, because carriage of CMV infection together with the matching HLA type was indicated by public TCR beta signatures. Overall study results and their limits: Cumulative frequency of public TCR beta family members discriminated carriers of CMV infection plus the relevant HLA type in this cohort and an independent 352-donor cohort. In the ex vivo response, HLA-C-restricted CMV-specific TCR beta clonotypes were dominant, and in two of eight donors the single most frequent clonotype came from this HLA-C-restricted group.

Taken from cysteine to phenylalanine, the CDR3 has 16 residues. CDR3 DNA is the only sequence kept; it has 48 bases, read in frame from the first base. The V and J ends are trimmed by 4 bases and 2 bases, leaving 16 bases between them. The germline V gene encodes CDR1 MNHEY and CDR2 SVGAGI. This clonotype was counted a few times. The target of this receptor is not known. Base qualities are not at hand, and no much larger clone is one base apart. The sequencing machine was an Illumina HiSeq 1500. TCRdb trimmed public reads at Q25 via fastp, called clones via MiXCR and kept in-frame beta chains. Identical CDR3 proteins give one entry, which carries the most common genes and DNA. Here the sample has approximately 200,000 distinct CDR3 sequences; 28% occur a single time. The ten largest clonotypes hold roughly 32% of the sample.

The sequenced sample consisted of PBMCs. The source of this sequence is a human donor in good health (CMV status not recorded). Some clones in this sample may be carry-over from other donors' samples. The rearranged segments are TRBV6-5 and TRBJ2-3; the D gene is possibly TRBD1 or TRBD2, with 6 bases matching each. The DNA sequence reads TGTGCCAGCAGTTCCGCGCGTGGGGGGCACACAGATACGCAGTATTTT. Its protein reads: CASSSARGGHTDTQYF.